The rows below give T cell receptor beta chains drawn from one sample of a study of early T cells in non-severe SARS-CoV-2 infection. Via MiXCR, TCRdb re-called the 5' RACE reads, giving one row per CDR3 protein. The data hold around 60,000 distinct CDR3 sequences, with around 18% observed a single time. Here the sequenced sample was whole blood, taken at baseline. The receptors shown here come from an adult who was a healthcare worker with PCR-confirmed SARS-CoV-2 infection or an uninfected control (not recorded which). Both conserved end residues are part of each CDR3. A D gene is named only where the DNA matches it firmly. Clone size is shown for a subset of rows, as once, few, many or a class of expanded clone.

>many|TRBV7-9|.|TRBJ2-1
CASSFSGGRNEQFF
TGTGCCAGCAGCTTTTCTGGGGGACGTAATGAGCAGTTCTTC
>few|TRBV25-1|.|TRBJ2-2
CASSDVGGRDTGELFF
TGTGCCAGCAGTGACGTCGGGGGGCGCGACACCGGGGAGCTGTTTTTT
>many|TRBV2|.|TRBJ2-7
CASSEAGGPFGEQYF
TGTGCCAGCAGTGAAGCGGGGGGGCCCTTCGGCGAGCAGTACTTC
>few|TRBV12-2|.|TRBJ2-3
CASRLTIAGDIPPSPNTDTQYF
TGTGCAAGTCGCTTAACAATAGCGGGGGATATCCCACCGAGCCCGAACACAGATACGCAGTATTTT
>few|TRBV19|.|TRBJ1-2
CASRQQGYGYTF
TGTGCCAGTAGACAACAGGGTTATGGCTACACCTTC
>few|TRBV19|TRBD2|TRBJ2-3
CASSRDYPSTQYF
TGTGCCAGTAGTCGGGACTACCCTTCGACGCAGTATTTT
>.|TRBV28|.|TRBJ2-7
CASSIGGQTYEQYF
TGTGCCAGCAGCATAGGAGGACAGACCTACGAGCAGTACTTC
>.|TRBV3-1|.|TRBJ1-5
CASSPKRGDQPQHF
TGTGCCAGCAGCCCAAAGAGGGGGGATCAGCCCCAGCATTTT
>few|TRBV9|TRBD2|TRBJ2-3
CASDITSGGEYTDTQYF
TGTGCCAGCGACATAACTAGCGGGGGAGAATACACAGATACGCAGTATTTT
>.|TRBV2|.|TRBJ1-4
CASSETGDTGIF
TGTGCCAGCAGTGAAACCGGGGACACCGGCATTTTT
>.|TRBV7-2|.|TRBJ2-7
CASSLKSGPYEQYF
TGTGCCAGCAGCTTAAAAAGCGGCCCATACGAGCAGTACTTC
>.|TRBV2|TRBD2|TRBJ2-1
CASRGLAGSLSSYNEQFF
TGTGCCAGCAGGGGACTAGCGGGGTCCTTGAGCTCCTACAATGAGCAGTTCTTC
>many|TRBV4-2|TRBD1|TRBJ1-2
CASSQVAGGAGYGYTF
TGTGCCAGCAGCCAAGTAGCAGGGGGCGCGGGCTATGGCTACACCTTC
>.|TRBV29-1|TRBD1|TRBJ2-2
CSVRDRGLKTGELFF
TGCAGCGTGCGGGACAGGGGACTAAAGACCGGGGAGCTGTTTTTT
>.|TRBV29-1|TRBD1|TRBJ2-7
CSVEENTGGEQYF
TGCAGCGTTGAAGAGAATACAGGGGGCGAGCAGTACTTC
>few|TRBV2|TRBD1|TRBJ2-1
CASRGQGDYNEQFF
TGTGCCAGCAGAGGACAGGGTGACTACAATGAGCAGTTCTTC